One sample yielded the 11 T cell receptor beta chains listed below, sequenced in a study of a mutant IDH1 vaccine in newly diagnosed glioma. Time point described: week 5, during vaccination. What each vaccine dose contained was 300 ug of mutant IDH1 20-mer peptide, accompanied by topical imiquimod. No antigen is known for these receptors. The assay was immunoSEQ multiplex PCR, and TCRdb's table has in-frame clones only and misses some. Of about 38,000 clones in the sample, 81% were seen once. The input for sequencing was PBMCs, taken from a glioma patient whose treatment included an IDH1 peptide vaccine. Source of these receptors: a man aged 50 or older with glioma.

Only a few counts were recorded for this clone. V is TRBV7-2 and J is TRBJ1-1; D gene ambiguous. The CDR3 spans 14 residues. Germline assignment: CDR1 SGHTA and CDR2 FQGNSA. V lost 4 bases and J 0 bases, leaving 9 bases between the germline ends. DNA for the CDR3: TGTGCCAGCAGCTCACAGCCTTTGAACACTGAAGCTTTCTTT. Its translation is CASSSQPLNTEAFF.

V usage is TRBV4-2 and J usage is TRBJ1-5; a weak D match, TRBD1 (6 bases). The ends were cut back, 4 bases at V and 5 bases at J, with 15 bases in the middle. Germline V gene data show CDR1 as LGHNA and CDR2 as YNFKEQ. This CDR3 region has 15 residues. CDR3 in amino acids: CASSLQGGVDQPQHF. The CDR3 DNA follows: TGTGCCAGCAGCCTACAAGGGGGGGTAGATCAGCCCCAGCATTTT.

This clone occurred a few times. The V call is TRBV21-1, the J call TRBJ2-7; the DNA was not used to check the table's D call, TRBD1. TRBV21-1 is a pseudogene segment. The CDR3 consists of 15 residues. The CDR3 loop reads CASPQGATYPYEQYF. The DNA for the CDR3 is TGTGCCAGCCCTCAAGGGGCAACCTACCCCTACGAGCAGTACTTC.

V gene TRBV5-1 combines with J gene TRBJ2-7; no definite D call. Deletions cut 1 base from V and 3 bases from J, with 11 bases between. The germline V gene has CDR1 SGHRS and CDR2 YFSETQ. This CDR3 is built from 14 residues. The CDR3 loop is CASSLLGPGYEQYF. Here the CDR3 DNA reads TGCGCCAGCAGCTTGTTAGGCCCCGGCTACGAGCAGTACTTC.

The V and J genes are TRBV2 and TRBJ1-1, with TRBD1 as a possible D gene (5 bases). V lost 6 bases and J 6 bases, leaving 11 bases between the germline ends. CDR1 and CDR2 from the germline V gene are SNHLY and FYNNEI. The CDR3 is 12 amino acids. CDR3 bases: TGTGCCAGCAGCCCCCCGGGGCCTGAAGCTTTCTTT. It yields the protein CASSPPGPEAFF.

This chain connects TRBV5-4 to TRBJ2-1; D possibly corresponds to TRBD2 (6 bases). V was shortened by 4 bases and J by 4 bases, with 9 bases between the two germline ends. The CDR3 has 13 residues. From germline, CDR1 is SGHNT and CDR2 YYREEE (reference sequence). Here the CDR3 reads CASSLGLYNEQFF. The CDR3 DNA reads TGTGCCAGCAGCCTGGGACTTTACAATGAGCAGTTCTTC.

The CDR3 sequence is CASGGLGSEIDTQYF. The CDR3 bases are TGTGCCAGCGGAGGGCTGGGATCGGAGATTGATACGCAGTATTTT. The gene calls are TRBV2 and TRBJ2-3; a weak D match, TRBD2 (6 bases). CDR1 is SNHLY, CDR2 FYNNEI, per germline. V lost 8 bases and J lost 6, with 21 bases in between. The CDR3 length is 15 residues.

The CDR3 here is CASSVGGATGRGTEAFF. The CDR3 nucleotides are TGTGCCAGCAGCGTAGGAGGGGCGACAGGGCGGGGCACTGAAGCTTTCTTT. The chain couples TRBV9 to TRBJ1-1, with TRBD1 matching 7 bases. Germline values: CDR1 SGDLS, CDR2 YYNGEE. CDR3 size: 17 residues. V lost 0 bases, J lost 4 bases, and 12 bases stayed unmatched.

V and J are TRBV6-1 and TRBJ2-7; D uncertain. Per germline, CDR1 MNHNS and CDR2 SASEGT. This CDR3 has 14 amino acids. Trimming took 5 bases from V and 0 from J, leaving 11 bases between them. In DNA form, the CDR3 reads TGTGCCAGCAGTTATCTGTGGGGCTCCTACGAGCAGTACTTC. It codes for CASSYLWGSYEQYF.

The J gene is TRBJ1-5, the V gene TRBV5-8; D not certain. The CDR3 sequence is 15 residues long. V was pared by 4 bases and J by 7 bases, with 18 bases between. CDR1 and CDR2 (germline): SGHTS, YDEGEE. The CDR3: CASSPFRSREQPQHF. In DNA form, the CDR3 reads TGTGCCAGCAGCCCATTCAGGAGTAGAGAGCAGCCCCAGCATTTT.

This clone was detected once. The chain carries TRBV11-2 and TRBJ2-7; D is unclear. The V end was cut by 2 bases, the J end by 3 bases, with 14 bases between. CDR1 SGHAT and CDR2 FQNNGV come from the germline V gene. The CDR3 is 15 amino acids. This CDR3 is CASSLSAGALYEQYF. The CDR3 DNA reads as TGTGCCAGCAGCTTAAGTGCTGGAGCCCTCTACGAGCAGTACTTC.